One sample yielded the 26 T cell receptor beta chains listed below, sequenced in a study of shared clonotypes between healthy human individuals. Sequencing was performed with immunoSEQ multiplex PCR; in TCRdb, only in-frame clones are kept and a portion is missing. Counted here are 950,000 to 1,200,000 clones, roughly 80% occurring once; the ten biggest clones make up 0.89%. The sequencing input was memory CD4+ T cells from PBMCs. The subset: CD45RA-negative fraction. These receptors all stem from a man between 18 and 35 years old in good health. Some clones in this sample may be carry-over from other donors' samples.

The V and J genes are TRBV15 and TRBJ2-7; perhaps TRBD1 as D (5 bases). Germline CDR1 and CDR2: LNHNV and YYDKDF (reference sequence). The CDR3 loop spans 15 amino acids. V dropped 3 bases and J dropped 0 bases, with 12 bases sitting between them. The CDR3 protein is CATSRAAGNSYEQYF. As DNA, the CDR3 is TGTGCCACCAGCAGGGCAGCAGGGAACTCCTACGAGCAGTACTTC.

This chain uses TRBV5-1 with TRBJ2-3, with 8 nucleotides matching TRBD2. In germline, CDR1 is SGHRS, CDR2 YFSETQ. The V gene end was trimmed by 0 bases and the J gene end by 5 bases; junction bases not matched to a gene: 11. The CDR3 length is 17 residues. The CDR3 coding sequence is TGCGCCAGCAGCTTGGCCCGCGGGAGGTCCTCGGGAGATACGCAGTATTTT. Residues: CASSLARGRSSGDTQYF.

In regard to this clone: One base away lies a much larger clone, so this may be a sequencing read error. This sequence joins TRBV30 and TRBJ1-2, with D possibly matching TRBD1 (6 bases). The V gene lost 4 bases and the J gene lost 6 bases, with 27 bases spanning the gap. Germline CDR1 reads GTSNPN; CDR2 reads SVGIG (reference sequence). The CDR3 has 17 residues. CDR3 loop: CAWISPGTRGRGNGYTF. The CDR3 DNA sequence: TGTGCCTGGATCTCTCCGGGGACCAGGGGTCGGGGCAATGGCTACACCTTC. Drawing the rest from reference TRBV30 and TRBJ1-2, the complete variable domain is SQTIHQWPATLVQPVGSPLSLECTVEGTSNPNLYWYRQAAGRGLQLLFYSVGIGQISSEVPQNLSASRPQDRQFILSSKKLLLSDSGFYLCAWISPGTRGRGNGYTFGSGTRLTVV.

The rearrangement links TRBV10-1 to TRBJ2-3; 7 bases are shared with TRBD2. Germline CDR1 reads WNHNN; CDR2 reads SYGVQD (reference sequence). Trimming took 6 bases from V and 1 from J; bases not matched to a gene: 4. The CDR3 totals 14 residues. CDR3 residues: CASSREVGTDTQYF. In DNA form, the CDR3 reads TGCGCCAGCAGCCGGGAGGTTGGCACAGATACGCAGTATTTT.

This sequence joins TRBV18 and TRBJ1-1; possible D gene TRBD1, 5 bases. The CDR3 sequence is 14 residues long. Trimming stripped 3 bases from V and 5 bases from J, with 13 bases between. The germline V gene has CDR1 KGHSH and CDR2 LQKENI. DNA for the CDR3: TGTGCCAGCTCACCCTTGCCCTGGGGGACTGAAGCTTTCTTT. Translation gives CASSPLPWGTEAFF.

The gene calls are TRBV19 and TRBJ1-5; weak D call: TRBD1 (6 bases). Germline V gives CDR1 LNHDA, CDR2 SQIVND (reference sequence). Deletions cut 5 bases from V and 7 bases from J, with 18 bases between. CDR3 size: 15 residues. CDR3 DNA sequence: TGTGCCAGTAGTCCAGGGGACGGTGTAGGGCAGCCCCAGCATTTT. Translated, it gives CASSPGDGVGQPQHF.

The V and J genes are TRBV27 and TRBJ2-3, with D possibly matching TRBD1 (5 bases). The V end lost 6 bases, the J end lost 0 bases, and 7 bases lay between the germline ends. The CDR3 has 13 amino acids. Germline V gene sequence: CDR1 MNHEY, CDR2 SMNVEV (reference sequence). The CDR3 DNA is TGTGCCAGCAGGAAGGGGAGCACAGATACGCAGTATTTT. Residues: CASRKGSTDTQYF.

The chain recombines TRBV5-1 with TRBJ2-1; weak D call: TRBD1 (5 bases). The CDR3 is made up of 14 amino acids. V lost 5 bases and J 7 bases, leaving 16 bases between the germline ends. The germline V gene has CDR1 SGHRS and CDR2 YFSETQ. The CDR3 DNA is TGCGCCAGCAGGGATAGCTTTTCAGGGAATGAGCAGTTCTTC. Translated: CASRDSFSGNEQFF.

CDR3 sequence: CSVTGRDQETQYF. As DNA, the CDR3 is TGCAGCGTCACTGGTAGGGATCAAGAGACCCAGTACTTC. The genes are TRBV29-1 and TRBJ2-5; D unresolved. Germline CDR1 SQVTM, CDR2 ANQGSEA. CDR3 size: 13 residues. The V end was cut by 6 bases, the J end by 2 bases, with 13 bases between.

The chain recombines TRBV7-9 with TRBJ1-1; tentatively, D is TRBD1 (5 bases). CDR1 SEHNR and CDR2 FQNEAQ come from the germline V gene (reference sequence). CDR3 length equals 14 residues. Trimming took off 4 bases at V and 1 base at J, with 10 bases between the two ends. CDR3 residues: CASSSDIQNTEAFF. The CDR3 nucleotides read TGTGCCAGCAGCTCGGACATACAGAACACTGAAGCTTTCTTT.

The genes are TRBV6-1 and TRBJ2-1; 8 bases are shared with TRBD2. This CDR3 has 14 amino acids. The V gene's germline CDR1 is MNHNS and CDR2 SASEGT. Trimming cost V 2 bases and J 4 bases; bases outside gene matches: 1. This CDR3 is CASSELAGYNEQFF. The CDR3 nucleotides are TGTGCCAGCAGTGAACTAGCGGGTTACAATGAGCAGTTCTTC.

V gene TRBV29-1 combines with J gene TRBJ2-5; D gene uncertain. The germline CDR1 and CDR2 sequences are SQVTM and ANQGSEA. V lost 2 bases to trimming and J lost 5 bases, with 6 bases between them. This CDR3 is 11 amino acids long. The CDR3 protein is CSVERLETQYF. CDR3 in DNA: TGCAGCGTTGAAAGGTTGGAGACCCAGTACTTC.

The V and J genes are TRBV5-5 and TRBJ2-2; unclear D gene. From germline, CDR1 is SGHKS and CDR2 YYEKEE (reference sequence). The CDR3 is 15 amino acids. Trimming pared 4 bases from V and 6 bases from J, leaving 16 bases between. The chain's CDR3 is CASSMAAQWAGELFF. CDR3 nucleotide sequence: TGTGCCAGCAGCATGGCGGCGCAGTGGGCCGGGGAGCTGTTTTTT.

This chain's CDR3 is CASSQGVGGGNTIYF. The CDR3 bases are TGTGCCAGCAGCCAAGGGGTAGGGGGCGGAAACACCATATATTTT. V gene TRBV14 combines with J gene TRBJ1-3, with 7 bases fitting TRBD1. Per germline, CDR1 SGHDN and CDR2 FVKESK. CDR3 length equals 15 residues. V was clipped by 1 base and J by 4 bases; unmatched bases: 4.

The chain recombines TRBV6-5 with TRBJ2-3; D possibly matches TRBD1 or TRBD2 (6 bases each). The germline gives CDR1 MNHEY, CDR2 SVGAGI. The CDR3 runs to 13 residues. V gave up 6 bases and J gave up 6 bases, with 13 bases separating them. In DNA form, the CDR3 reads TGTGCCAGCAGGGAGGGGGTCTTGGATACGCAGTATTTT. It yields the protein CASREGVLDTQYF.

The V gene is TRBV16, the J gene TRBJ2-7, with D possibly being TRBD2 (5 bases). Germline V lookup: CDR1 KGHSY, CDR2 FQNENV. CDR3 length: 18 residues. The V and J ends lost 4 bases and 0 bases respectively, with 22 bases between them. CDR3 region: CASSRRIGGIPGSYEQYF. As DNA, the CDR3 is TGTGCCAGCAGCCGCCGGATCGGAGGTATTCCCGGCTCCTACGAGCAGTACTTC.

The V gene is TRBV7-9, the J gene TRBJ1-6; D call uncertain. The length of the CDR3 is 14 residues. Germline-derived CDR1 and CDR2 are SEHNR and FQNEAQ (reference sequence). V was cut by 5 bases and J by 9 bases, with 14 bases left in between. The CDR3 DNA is TGTGCCAGCAGCCCGCACCGGAGTGGTTCACCCCTCCACTTT. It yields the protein CASSPHRSGSPLHF.

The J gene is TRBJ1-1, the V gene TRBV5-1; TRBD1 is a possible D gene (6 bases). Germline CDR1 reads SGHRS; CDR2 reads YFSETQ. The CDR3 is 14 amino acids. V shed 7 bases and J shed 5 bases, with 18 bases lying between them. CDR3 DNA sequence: TGCGCCAGCTCACCGCGGTTGAGGGGGACTGAAGCTTTCTTT. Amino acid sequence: CASSPRLRGTEAFF.

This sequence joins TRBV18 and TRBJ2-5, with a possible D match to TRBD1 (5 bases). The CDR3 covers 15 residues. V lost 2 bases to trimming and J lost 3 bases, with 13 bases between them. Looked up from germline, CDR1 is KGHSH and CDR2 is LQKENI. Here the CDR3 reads CASSPYFDSEETQYF. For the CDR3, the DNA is TGTGCCAGCTCACCATACTTTGACAGCGAAGAGACCCAGTACTTC.

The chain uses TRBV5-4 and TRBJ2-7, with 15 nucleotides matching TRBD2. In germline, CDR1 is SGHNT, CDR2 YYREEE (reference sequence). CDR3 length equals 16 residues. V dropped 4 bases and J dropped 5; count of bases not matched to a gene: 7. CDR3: CASSPRTSGRGNEQYF. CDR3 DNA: TGTGCCAGCAGCCCAAGGACTAGCGGGAGGGGTAACGAGCAGTACTTC.

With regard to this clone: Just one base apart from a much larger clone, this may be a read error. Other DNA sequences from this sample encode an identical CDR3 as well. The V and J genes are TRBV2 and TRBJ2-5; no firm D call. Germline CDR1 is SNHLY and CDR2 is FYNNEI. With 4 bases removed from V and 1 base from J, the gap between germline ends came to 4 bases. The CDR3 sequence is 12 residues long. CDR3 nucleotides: TGTGCCAGCAGTGCAGGCCAAGAGACCCAGTACTTC. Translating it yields CASSAGQETQYF. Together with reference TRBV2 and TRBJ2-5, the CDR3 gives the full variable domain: EPEVTQTPSHQVTQMGQEVILRCVPISNHLYFYWYRQILGQKVEFLVSFYNNEISEKSEIFDDQFSVERPDGSNFTLKIRSTKLEDSAMYFCASSAGQETQYFGPGTRLLVL.

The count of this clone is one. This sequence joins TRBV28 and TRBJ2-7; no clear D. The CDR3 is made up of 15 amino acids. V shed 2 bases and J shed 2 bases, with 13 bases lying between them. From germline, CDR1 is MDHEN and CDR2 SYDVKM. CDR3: CASSLDVETAYEQYF. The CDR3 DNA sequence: TGTGCCAGCAGTTTAGACGTGGAAACGGCCTACGAGCAGTACTTC.

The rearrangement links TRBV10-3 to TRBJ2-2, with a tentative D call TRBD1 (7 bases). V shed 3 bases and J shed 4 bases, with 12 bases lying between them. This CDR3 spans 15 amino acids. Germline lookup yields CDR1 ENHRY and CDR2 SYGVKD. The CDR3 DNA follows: TGTGCCATCAGTGAAAGACAGGGAGGCACCGGGGAGCTGTTTTTT. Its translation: CAISERQGGTGELFF.

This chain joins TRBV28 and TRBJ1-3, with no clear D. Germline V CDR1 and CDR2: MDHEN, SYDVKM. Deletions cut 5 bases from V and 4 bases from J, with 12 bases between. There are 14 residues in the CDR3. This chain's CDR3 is CASSAPGLGNTIYF. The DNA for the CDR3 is TGTGCCAGCAGTGCCCCCGGGTTGGGAAACACCATATATTTT.

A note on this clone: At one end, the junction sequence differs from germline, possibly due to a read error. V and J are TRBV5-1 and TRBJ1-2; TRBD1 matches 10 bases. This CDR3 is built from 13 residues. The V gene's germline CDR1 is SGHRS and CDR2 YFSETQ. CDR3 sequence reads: CASSFSGTGALIF. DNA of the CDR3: TGCGCCAGCAGCTTCTCCGGGACAGGGGCGCTAATTTTC.

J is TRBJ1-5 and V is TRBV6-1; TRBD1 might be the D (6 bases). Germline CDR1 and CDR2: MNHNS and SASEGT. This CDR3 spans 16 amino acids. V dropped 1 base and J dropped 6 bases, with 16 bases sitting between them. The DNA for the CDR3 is TGTGCCAGCAGTGAAGGGTACAGGGCTATCCGTCAGCCCCAGCATTTT. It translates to CASSEGYRAIRQPQHF.